This section outlines one TCR beta chain sequence together with its context. Its specificity is not known. These data originate in a study of T cell responses to AZD1222 COVID-19 vaccine. Regarding the study as a whole: Mostly white British, mostly female donors; authors suggested clonal diversity may be underestimated.

Produced via immunoSEQ multiplex PCR; TCRdb's table is partial and in-frame only. This table has 84,000 or so clones, nearly 90% appearing once. Germline CDR1 reads LNHNV; CDR2 reads YYDKDF (reference sequence). This CDR3 comprises 14 residues. The V gene lost 5 bases and the J gene lost 2 bases, with 13 bases spanning the gap. This receptor was obtained from an adult in good health. The starting material was peripheral blood, obtained on day 0 of AZD1222 vaccination. This rearrangement joins TRBV15 to TRBJ2-7; tentative D call: TRBD2 (6 bases). The CDR3 DNA is TGTGCCACCAGCGGGGGACTGTCAACCTACGAGCAGTACTTC. The encoded protein is CATSGGLSTYEQYF.